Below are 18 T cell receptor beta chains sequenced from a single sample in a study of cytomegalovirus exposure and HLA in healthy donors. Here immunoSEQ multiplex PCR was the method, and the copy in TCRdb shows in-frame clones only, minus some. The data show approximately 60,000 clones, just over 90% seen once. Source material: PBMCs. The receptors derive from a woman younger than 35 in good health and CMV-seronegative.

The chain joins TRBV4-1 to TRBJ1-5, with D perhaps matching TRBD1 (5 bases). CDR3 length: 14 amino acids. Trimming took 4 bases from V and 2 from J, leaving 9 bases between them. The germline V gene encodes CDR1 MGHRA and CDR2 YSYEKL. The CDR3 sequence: CASSLGGGNQPQHF. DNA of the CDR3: TGCGCCAGCAGCCTTGGGGGGGGCAATCAGCCCCAGCATTTT.

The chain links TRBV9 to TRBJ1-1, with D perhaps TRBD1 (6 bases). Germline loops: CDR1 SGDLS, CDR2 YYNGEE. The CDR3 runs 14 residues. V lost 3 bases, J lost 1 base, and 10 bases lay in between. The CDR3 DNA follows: TGTGCCAGCAGCGGGGTCAGGGGGAACACTGAAGCTTTCTTT. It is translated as CASSGVRGNTEAFF. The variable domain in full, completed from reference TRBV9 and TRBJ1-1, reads DSGVTQTPKHLITATGQRVTLRCSPRSGDLSVYWYQQSLDQGLQFLIQYYNGEERAKGNILERFSAQQFPDLHSELNLSSLELGDSALYFCASSGVRGNTEAFFGQGTRLTVV.

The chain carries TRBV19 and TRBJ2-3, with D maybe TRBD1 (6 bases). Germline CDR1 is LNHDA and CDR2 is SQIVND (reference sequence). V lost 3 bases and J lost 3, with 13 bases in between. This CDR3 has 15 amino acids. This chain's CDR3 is CASSITGLRTDTQYF. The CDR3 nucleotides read TGTGCCAGTAGTATTACAGGGTTACGTACAGATACGCAGTATTTT.

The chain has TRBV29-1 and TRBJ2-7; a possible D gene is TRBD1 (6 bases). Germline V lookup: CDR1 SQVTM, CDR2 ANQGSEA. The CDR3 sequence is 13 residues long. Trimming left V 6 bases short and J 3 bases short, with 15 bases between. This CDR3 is CSVQGHLGYEQYF. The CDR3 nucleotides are TGCAGCGTCCAGGGACATTTGGGCTACGAGCAGTACTTC.

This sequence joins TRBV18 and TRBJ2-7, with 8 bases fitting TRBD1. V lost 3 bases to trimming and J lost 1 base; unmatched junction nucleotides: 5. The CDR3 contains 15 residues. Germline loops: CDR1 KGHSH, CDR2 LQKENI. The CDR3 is CASSPPGTGSYEQYF. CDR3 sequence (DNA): TGTGCCAGCTCACCCCCCGGGACAGGATCCTACGAGCAGTACTTC. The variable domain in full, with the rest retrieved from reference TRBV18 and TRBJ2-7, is NAGVMQNPRHLVRRRGQEARLRCSPMKGHSHVYWYRQLPEEGLKFMVYLQKENIIDESGMPKERFSAEFPKEGPSILRIQQVVRGDSAAYFCASSPPGTGSYEQYFGPGTRLTVT.

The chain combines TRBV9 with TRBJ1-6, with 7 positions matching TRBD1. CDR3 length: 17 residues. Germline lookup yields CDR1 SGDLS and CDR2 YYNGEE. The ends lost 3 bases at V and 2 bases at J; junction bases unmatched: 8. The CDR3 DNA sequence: TGTGCCAGCAGCGCCGGATACAGGGGCGCCTATAATTCACCCCTCCACTTT. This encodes CASSAGYRGAYNSPLHF.

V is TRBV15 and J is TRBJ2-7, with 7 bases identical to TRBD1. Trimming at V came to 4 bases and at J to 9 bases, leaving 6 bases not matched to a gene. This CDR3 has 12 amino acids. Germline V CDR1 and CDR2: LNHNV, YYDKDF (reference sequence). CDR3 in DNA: TGTGCCACCAGCACAACAGGGGTCGGGCAGTACTTC. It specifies CATSTTGVGQYF.

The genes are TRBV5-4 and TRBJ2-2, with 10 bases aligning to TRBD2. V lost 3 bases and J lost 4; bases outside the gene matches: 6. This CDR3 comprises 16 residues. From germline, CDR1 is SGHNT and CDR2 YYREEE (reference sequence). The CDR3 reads CASSSGLAVITGELFF. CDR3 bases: TGTGCCAGCAGCTCTGGACTAGCGGTGATCACCGGGGAGCTGTTTTTT.

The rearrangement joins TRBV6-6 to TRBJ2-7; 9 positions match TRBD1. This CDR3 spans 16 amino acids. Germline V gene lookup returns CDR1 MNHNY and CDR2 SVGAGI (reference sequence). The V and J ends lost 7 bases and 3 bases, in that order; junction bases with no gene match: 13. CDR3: CASTSRGTGRDYEQYF. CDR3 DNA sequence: TGTGCCAGCACTTCCCGGGGGACAGGGAGGGACTACGAGCAGTACTTC.

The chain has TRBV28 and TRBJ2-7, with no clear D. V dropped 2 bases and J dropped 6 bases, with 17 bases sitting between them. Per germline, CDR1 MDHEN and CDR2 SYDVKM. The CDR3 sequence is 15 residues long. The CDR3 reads CASSLGAGMSGEQYF. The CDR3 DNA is TGTGCCAGCAGTTTAGGAGCCGGTATGTCGGGCGAGCAGTACTTC.

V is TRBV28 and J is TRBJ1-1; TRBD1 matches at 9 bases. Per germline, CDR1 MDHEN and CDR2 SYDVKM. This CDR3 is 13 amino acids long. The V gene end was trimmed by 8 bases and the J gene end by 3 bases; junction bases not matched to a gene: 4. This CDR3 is CASLDRGYTEAFF. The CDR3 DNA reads TGTGCCAGCCTGGACAGGGGATACACTGAAGCTTTCTTT. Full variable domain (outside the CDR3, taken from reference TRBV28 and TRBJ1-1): DVKVTQSSRYLVKRTGEKVFLECVQDMDHENMFWYRQDPGLGLRLIYFSYDVKMKEKGDIPEGYSVSREKKERFSLILESASTNQTSMYLCASLDRGYTEAFFGQGTRLTVV.

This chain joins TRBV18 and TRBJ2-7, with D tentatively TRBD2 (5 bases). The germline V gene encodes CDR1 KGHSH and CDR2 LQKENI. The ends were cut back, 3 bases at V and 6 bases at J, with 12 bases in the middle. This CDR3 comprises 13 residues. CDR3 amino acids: CASSPLGEGEQYF. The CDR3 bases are TGTGCCAGCTCACCCTTGGGCGAGGGCGAGCAGTACTTC. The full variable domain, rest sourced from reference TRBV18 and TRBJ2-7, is NAGVMQNPRHLVRRRGQEARLRCSPMKGHSHVYWYRQLPEEGLKFMVYLQKENIIDESGMPKERFSAEFPKEGPSILRIQQVVRGDSAAYFCASSPLGEGEQYFGPGTRLTVT.

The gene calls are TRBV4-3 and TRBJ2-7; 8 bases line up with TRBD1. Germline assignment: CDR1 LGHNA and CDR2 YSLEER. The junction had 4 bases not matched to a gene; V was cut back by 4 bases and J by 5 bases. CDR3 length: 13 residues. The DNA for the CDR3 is TGCGCCAGCAGCCCGATACAGGGGGACGAGCAGTACTTC. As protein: CASSPIQGDEQYF.

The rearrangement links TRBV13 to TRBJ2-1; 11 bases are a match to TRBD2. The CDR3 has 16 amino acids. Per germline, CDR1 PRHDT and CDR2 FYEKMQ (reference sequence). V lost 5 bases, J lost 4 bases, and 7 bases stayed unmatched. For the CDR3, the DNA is TGTGCCAGCAGCCAACTAGCGGGAGTATCATACAATGAGCAGTTCTTC. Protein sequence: CASSQLAGVSYNEQFF. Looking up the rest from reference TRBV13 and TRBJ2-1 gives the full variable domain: AAGVIQSPRHLIKEKRETATLKCYPIPRHDTVYWYQQGPGQDPQFLISFYEKMQSDKGSIPDRFSAQQFSDYHSELNMSSLELGDSALYFCASSQLAGVSYNEQFFGPGTRLTVL.

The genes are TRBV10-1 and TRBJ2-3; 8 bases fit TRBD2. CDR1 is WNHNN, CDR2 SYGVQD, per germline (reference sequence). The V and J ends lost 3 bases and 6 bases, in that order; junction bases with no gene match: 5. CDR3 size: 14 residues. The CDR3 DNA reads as TGCGCCAGCAGTGAAGGGACTAGTGTGGATACGCAGTATTTT. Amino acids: CASSEGTSVDTQYF.

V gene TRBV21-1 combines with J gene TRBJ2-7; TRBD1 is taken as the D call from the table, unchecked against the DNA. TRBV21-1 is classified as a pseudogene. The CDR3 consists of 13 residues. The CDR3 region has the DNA TGTGCCCTACCTCAGGGCTGCGGCTTAAAGCAGTACTTC. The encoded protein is CALPQGCGLKQYF.

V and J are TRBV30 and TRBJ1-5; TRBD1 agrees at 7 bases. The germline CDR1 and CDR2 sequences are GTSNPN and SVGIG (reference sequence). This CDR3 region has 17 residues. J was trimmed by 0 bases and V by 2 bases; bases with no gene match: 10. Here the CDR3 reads CAWSPTRDSYSNQPQHF. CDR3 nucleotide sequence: TGTGCCTGGAGTCCAACCCGGGACAGTTATAGCAATCAGCCCCAGCATTTT.

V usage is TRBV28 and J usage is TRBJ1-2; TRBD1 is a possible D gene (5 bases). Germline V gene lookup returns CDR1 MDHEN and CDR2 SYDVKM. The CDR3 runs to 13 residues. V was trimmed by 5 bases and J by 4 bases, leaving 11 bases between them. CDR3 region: CASSPGARYGYTF. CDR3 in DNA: TGTGCCAGCAGTCCTGGGGCCCGCTATGGCTACACCTTC.